The text below deals with one T cell receptor beta chain. What it binds is unknown. The data are from a study of immune evolution from preneoplasia to lung adenocarcinoma. Points from the study as a whole: Later-stage lesions appeared to have more T cells, more diversity, less clonality.

The method was immunoSEQ multiplex PCR; TCRdb's version includes in-frame clones alone and lacks a portion of them. Found here are thousands of clones, just under 85% of them singletons; the top ten hold less than 25%. Patients had resection in Japan or China between the mid-2010s and the late 2010s. Each case's diagnosis was confirmed by two pathologists on H&E. The sample comprised FFPE adjacent normal lung tissue. This receptor was identified in a donor of 70 years or more with lung adenocarcinoma.

CDR3 in DNA: TGTGCCAGCAGCCCCCACAGGGCGGAGAACGAGCAGTACTTC. Amino acid sequence: CASSPHRAENEQYF. The chain couples TRBV7-8 to TRBJ2-7, with D perhaps matching TRBD1 (6 bases). Germline-derived CDR1 and CDR2 are SGHVS and FQNEAQ. The CDR3 extends over 14 amino acids. V lost 5 bases and J lost 5, with 16 bases in between.